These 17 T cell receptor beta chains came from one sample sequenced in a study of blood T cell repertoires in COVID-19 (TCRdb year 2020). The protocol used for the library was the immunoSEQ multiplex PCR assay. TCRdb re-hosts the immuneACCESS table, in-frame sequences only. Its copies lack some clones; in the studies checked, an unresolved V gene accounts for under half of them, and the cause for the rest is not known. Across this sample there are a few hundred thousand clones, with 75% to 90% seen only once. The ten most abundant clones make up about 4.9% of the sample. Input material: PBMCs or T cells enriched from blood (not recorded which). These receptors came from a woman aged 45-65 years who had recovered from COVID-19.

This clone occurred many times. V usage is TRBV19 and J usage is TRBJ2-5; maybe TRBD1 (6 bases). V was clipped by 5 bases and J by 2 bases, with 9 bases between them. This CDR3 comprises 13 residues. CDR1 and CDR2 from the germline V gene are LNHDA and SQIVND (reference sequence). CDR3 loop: CASSGGPQETQYF. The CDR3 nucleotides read TGTGCCAGTAGTGGGGGCCCTCAAGAGACCCAGTACTTC.

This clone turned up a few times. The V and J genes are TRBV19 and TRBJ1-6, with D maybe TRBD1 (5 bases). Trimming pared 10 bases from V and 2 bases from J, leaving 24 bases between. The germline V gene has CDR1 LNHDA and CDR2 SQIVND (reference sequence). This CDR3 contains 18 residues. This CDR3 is CATSFTGTLRPYNSPLHF. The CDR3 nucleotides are TGTGCCACCTCCTTCACAGGCACCCTCCGGCCCTATAATTCACCCCTCCACTTT.

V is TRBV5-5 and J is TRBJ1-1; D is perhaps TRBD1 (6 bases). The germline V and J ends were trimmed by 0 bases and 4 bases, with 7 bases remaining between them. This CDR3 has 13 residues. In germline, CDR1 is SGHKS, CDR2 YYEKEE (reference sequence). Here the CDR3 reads CASSLADSTEAFF. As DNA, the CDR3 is TGTGCCAGCAGCTTGGCGGACAGCACTGAAGCTTTCTTT.

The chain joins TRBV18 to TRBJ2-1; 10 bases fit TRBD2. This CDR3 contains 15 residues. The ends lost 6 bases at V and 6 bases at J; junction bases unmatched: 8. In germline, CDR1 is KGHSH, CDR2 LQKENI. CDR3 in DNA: TGTGCCAGCTCCGAGACTAGCGGGTTTTTCAATGAGCAGTTCTTC. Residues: CASSETSGFFNEQFF.

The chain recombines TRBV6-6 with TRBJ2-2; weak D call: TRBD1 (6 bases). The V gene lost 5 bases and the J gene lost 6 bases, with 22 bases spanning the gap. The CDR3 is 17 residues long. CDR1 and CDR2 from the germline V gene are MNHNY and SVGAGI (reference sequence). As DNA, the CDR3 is TGTGCCAGCAGTCTCCAGGACAGCGGTGTGTTTCCCGGGGAGCTGTTTTTT. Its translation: CASSLQDSGVFPGELFF.

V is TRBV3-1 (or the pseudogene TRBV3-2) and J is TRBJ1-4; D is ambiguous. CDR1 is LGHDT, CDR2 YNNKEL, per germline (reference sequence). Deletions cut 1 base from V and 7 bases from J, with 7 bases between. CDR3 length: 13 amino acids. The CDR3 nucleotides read TGTGCCAGCAGCCAAGTTCTCAGTGAAAAACTGTTTTTT. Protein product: CASSQVLSEKLFF.

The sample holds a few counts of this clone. This CDR3 reads CAWSGFGLKNQPQHF. The CDR3 nucleotides are TGTGCCTGGAGTGGGTTTGGACTGAAAAATCAGCCCCAGCATTTT. The chain recombines TRBV30 with TRBJ1-5, with unresolved D. The CDR3 sequence is 15 residues long. V dropped 1 base and J dropped 4 bases, with 14 bases sitting between them. The germline V gene encodes CDR1 GTSNPN and CDR2 SVGIG (reference sequence).

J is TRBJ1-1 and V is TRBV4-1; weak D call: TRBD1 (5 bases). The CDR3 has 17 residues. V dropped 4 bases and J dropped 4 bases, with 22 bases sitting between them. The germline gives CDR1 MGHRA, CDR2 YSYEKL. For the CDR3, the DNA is TGCGCCAGCAGCCGCCTCCTCGGGACGCGGGGCTTCACTGAAGCTTTCTTT. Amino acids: CASSRLLGTRGFTEAFF.

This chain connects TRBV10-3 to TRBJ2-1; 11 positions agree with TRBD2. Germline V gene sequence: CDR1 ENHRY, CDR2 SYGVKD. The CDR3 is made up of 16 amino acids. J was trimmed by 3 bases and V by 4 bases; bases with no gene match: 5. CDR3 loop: CAISATSGSYYNEQFF. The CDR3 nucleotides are TGTGCCATCAGTGCCACTAGCGGGAGTTACTACAATGAGCAGTTCTTC.

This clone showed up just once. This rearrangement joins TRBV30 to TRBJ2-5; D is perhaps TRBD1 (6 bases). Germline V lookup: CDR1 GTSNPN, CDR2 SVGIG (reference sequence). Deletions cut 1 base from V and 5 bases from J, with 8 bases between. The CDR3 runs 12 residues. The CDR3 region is CAWSGGRETQYF. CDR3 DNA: TGTGCCTGGAGTGGGGGGCGGGAGACCCAGTACTTC. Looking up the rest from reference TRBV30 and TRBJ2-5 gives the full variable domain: SQTIHQWPATLVQPVGSPLSLECTVEGTSNPNLYWYRQAAGRGLQLLFYSVGIGQISSEVPQNLSASRPQDRQFILSSKKLLLSDSGFYLCAWSGGRETQYFGPGTRLLVL.

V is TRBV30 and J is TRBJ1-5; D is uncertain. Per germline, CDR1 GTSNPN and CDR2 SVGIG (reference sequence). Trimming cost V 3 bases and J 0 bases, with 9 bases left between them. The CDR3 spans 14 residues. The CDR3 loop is CAWSVPNSNQPQHF. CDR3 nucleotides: TGTGCCTGGAGCGTACCTAATAGCAATCAGCCCCAGCATTTT.

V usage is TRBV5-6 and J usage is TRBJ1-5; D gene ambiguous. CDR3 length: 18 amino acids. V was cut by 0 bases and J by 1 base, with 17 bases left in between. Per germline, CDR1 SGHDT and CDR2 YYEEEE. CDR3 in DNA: TGTGCCAGCAGCTTGGGGGAAACCCGGCGACTAAGCAATCAGCCCCAGCATTTT. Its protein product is CASSLGETRRLSNQPQHF.

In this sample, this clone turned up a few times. In DNA, the CDR3 is TGTGCCAGTAGTGAGGATAGACGAGGGAAATCACCCCTCCACTTT. It translates to CASSEDRRGKSPLHF. The chain is built from TRBV19 and TRBJ1-6; D unresolved. CDR1 is LNHDA and CDR2 is SQIVND in the germline V gene (reference sequence). The CDR3 spans 15 residues. V lost 5 bases to trimming and J lost 10 bases, with 18 bases between them.

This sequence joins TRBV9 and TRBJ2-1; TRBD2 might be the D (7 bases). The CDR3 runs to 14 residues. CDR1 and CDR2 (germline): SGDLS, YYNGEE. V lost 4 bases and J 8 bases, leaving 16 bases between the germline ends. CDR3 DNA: TGTGCCAGCAGCCCTCGGACTAGGGGGGATGAGCAGTTCTTC. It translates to CASSPRTRGDEQFF. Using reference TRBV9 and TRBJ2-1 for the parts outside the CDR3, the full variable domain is DSGVTQTPKHLITATGQRVTLRCSPRSGDLSVYWYQQSLDQGLQFLIQYYNGEERAKGNILERFSAQQFPDLHSELNLSSLELGDSALYFCASSPRTRGDEQFFGPGTRLTVL.

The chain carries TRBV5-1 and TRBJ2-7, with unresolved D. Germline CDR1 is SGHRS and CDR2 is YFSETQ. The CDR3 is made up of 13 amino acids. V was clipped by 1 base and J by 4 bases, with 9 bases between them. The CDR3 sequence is CASSLISGYEQYF. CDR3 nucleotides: TGCGCCAGCAGCTTGATATCAGGATACGAGCAGTACTTC.

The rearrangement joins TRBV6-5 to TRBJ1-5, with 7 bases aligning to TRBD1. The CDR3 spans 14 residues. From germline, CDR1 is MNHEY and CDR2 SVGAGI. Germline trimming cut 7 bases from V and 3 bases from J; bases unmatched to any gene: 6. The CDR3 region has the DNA TGTGCCAGCAATCCGGGACAGTCCAATCAGCCCCAGCATTTT. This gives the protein CASNPGQSNQPQHF.

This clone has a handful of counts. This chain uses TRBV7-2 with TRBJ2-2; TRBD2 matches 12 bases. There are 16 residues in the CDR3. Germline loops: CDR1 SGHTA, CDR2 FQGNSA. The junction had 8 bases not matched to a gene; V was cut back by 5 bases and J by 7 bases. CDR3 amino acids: CASSPTSGGLGGELFF. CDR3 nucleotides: TGTGCCAGCAGCCCGACTAGCGGGGGTCTGGGCGGGGAGCTGTTTTTT. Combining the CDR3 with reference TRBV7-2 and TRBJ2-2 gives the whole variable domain GAGVSQSPSNKVTEKGKDVELRCDPISGHTALYWYRQSLGQGLEFLIYFQGNSAPDKSGLPSDRFSAERTGGSVSTLTIQRTQQEDSAVYLCASSPTSGGLGGELFFGEGSRLTVL.